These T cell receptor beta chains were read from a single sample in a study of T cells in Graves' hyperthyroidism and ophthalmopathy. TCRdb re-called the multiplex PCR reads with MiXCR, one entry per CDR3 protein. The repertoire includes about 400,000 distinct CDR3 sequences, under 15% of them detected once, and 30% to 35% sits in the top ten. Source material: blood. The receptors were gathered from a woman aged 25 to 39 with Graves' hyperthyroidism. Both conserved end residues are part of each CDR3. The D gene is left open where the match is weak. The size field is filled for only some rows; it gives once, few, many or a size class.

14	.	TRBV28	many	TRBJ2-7	TGTGCCAGCAGTTTTCAGGGGGGCCCCTACGAGCAGTACTTC	CASSFQGGPYEQYF
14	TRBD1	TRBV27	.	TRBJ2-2	TGTGCCAGCAGATGGACAGGGAACACCGGGGAGCTGTTTTTT	CASRWTGNTGELFF
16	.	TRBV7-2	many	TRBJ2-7	TGTGCCAGCAGCTTAGCGCTAGGGGGGGCTTCTTACGAGCAGTACTTC	CASSLALGGASYEQYF
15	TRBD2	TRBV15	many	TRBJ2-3	TGTGCCACCAGCCATGGGGAACTAGCGGCAGATACGCAGTATTTT	CATSHGELAADTQYF
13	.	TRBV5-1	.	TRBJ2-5	TGCGCCAGCAGCTCACGGGGCCAAGAGACCCAGTACTTC	CASSSRGQETQYF
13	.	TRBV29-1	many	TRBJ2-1	TGCAGCGTTGAAGAGGACGACTACAATGAGCAGTTCTTC	CSVEEDDYNEQFF
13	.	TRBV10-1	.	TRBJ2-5	TGCGCCAGCACCCCCAGGACAGAAGAGACCCAGTACTTC	CASTPRTEETQYF
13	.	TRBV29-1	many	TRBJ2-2	TGCAGCGTTGGGAATTCAAACACCGGGGAGCTGTTTTTT	CSVGNSNTGELFF
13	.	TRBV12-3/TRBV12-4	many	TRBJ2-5	TGTGCCAGCAGTTTGTGGGGCCAAGAGACCCAGTACTTC	CASSLWGQETQYF
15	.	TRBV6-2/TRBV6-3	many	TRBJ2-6	TGTGCCAGCAGTCTAACCAATTCTGGGGCCAACGTCCTGACTTTC	CASSLTNSGANVLTF
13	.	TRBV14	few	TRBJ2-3	TGTGCCAGCAGCCGCCTTCTCTCGGATACGCAGTATTTT	CASSRLLSDTQYF
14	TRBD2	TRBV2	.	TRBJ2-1	TGTGCCGCCGCCGGGACTAGCGTAAACAATGAGCAGTTCTTC	CAAAGTSVNNEQFF
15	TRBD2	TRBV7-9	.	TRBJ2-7	TGTGCCAGCAGCCCAGCTAGCGGGGAGCCCTACGAGCAGTACTTC	CASSPASGEPYEQYF
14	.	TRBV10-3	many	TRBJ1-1	TGTGCCATCAGTGGTTCTCTGTTTGAAGTTGAGGCTTTCTTT	CAISGSLFEVEAFF
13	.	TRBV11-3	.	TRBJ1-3	TGTGCCAGCACGGCAGACTCTGGAAACACCATATATTTT	CASTADSGNTIYF
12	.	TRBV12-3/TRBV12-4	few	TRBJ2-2	TGTGCCAGCAGTATACTCACCGGGGAGCTGTTTTTT	CASSILTGELFF
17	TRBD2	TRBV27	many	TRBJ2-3	TGTGCCAGCAGTTTATGGTTACTAGCGGGAAACACAGATACGCAGTATTTT	CASSLWLLAGNTDTQYF
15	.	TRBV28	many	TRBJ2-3	TGTGCCAGCAGTTTTTTGGATACTAGCACAGATACGCAGTATTTT	CASSFLDTSTDTQYF
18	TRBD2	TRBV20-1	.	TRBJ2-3	TGCAGTGCTAAGACTAGCGGGAGGGCCGCTGGTTACGCAGATACGCAGTATTTT	CSAKTSGRAAGYADTQYF
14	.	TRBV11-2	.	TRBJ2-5	TGTGCCAGCAGTCAGTGGTCCGAACAAGAGACCCAGTACTTC	CASSQWSEQETQYF
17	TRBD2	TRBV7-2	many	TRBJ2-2	TGTGCCAGCAGCCGAAGTTTCGGGGGGGCGGACACCGGGGAGCTGTTTTTT	CASSRSFGGADTGELFF
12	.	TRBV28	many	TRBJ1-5	TGTGCCAGCAGTGTCGCGGGGCAGCCCCAGCATTTT	CASSVAGQPQHF